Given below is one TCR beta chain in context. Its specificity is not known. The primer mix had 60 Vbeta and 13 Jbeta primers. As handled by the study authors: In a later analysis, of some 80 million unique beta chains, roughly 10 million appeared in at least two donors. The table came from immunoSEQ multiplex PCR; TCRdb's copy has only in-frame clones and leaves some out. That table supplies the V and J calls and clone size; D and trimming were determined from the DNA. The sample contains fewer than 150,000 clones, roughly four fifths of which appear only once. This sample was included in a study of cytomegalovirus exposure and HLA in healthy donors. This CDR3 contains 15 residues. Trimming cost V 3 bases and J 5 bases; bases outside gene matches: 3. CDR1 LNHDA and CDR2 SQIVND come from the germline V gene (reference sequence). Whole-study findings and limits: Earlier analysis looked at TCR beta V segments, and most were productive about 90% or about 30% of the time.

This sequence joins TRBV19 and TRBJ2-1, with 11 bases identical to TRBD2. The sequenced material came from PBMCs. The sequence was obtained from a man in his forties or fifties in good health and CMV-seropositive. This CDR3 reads CASSILAGGHNEQFF. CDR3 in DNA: TGTGCCAGTAGTATTCTAGCGGGGGGCCACAATGAGCAGTTCTTC.